This entry is about one T cell receptor (beta chain). In the original workflow: Reference gene primer amplification gave estimated nucleated cell counts. Clones were sequenced by immunoSEQ multiplex PCR, and TCRdb holds only the in-frame ones, with some missing. D and trimming were read from the DNA, whereas the V and J calls and clone size are those reported in that table. The table lists around 180,000 clones, about 77% of them singletons. Participants were placed into cohorts based on the clinical history they reported. This entry is derived from a study of blood T cell repertoires in COVID-19. Study overall: The samples span acute and convalescent COVID-19 from the United States, Italy and Spain. Sources were T cells, B-cell-depleted T cells, or PBMCs; the material itself was cDNA or gDNA.

This TCR was sampled from a woman between 45 and 60 years old with acute COVID-19. The material sequenced was PBMCs or T cells enriched from blood (not recorded which).

The CDR3 nucleotides read TGTGCCAGCAGTTTTCGGACAGGGCGGGGGAACACTGAAGCTTTCTTT. Its translation is CASSFRTGRGNTEAFF. The rearrangement uses TRBV28 and TRBJ1-1, with 8 nucleotides matching TRBD1. Germline CDR1 is MDHEN and CDR2 is SYDVKM. The V segment lost 3 bases and the J segment 1 base; nucleotides outside the gene matches: 7. The CDR3 totals 16 residues.